A single sample is the source of the 29 T cell receptor beta chains below, sequenced in a study of T-cell memory formation after mild COVID-19. TCRdb re-analysed the 5' RACE reads in MiXCR, keeping a single row per CDR3 protein. The sample consists of 70,000 to 100,000 distinct CDR3 sequences, less than 15% of them appearing once. The sample consisted of PBMCs or a T cell subset sorted from them (not recorded which). These receptors all stem from an adult woman who had mild COVID-19 (a few samples of this study predate the infection). Cell type and time point are not known.

This clonotype occurred a few times. The chain combines TRBV11-1 with TRBJ2-1; maybe TRBD1 (6 bases). CDR1 and CDR2 (germline): SGHAT, FQDESV (reference sequence). The CDR3 has 14 amino acids. Trimming took 4 bases from V and 8 from J, leaving 15 bases between them. In nucleotides, the CDR3 is TGTGCCAGCAGCTCCGAGCAGGGGTTGGATGAGCAGTTCTTC. It specifies CASSSEQGLDEQFF.

In this sample, this clonotype turned up many times. This CDR3 is CASSGTSGSYNEQFF. The CDR3 bases are TGTGCCAGCAGTGGGACTAGCGGCTCCTACAATGAGCAGTTCTTC. The rearrangement uses TRBV6-4 and TRBJ2-1; 10 bases match TRBD2. V dropped 4 bases and J dropped 0; count of bases not matched to a gene: 0. Per the germline V gene, CDR1 is MRHNA and CDR2 is SNTAGT. The CDR3 is 15 amino acids.

This clonotype was seen a few times. The chain couples TRBV4-1 to TRBJ2-5; no clear D. The CDR3 is 13 amino acids. Trimming cost V 1 base and J 4 bases, with 7 bases left between them. Germline V gene data show CDR1 as MGHRA and CDR2 as YSYEKL. CDR3 loop: CASSQGGSETQYF. The DNA of the CDR3 is TGCGCCAGCAGCCAAGGGGGTTCAGAGACCCAGTACTTC.

This clonotype was observed many times. This chain connects TRBV6-6 to TRBJ2-1; D remains ambiguous. This CDR3 is built from 11 residues. Germline CDR1 is MNHNY and CDR2 is SVGAGI (reference sequence). The ends were cut back, 5 bases at V and 8 bases at J, with 7 bases in the middle. CDR3 protein: CASSPGYEQFF. The CDR3 DNA sequence: TGTGCCAGCAGTCCCGGGTATGAGCAGTTCTTC.

The sample holds a few counts of this clonotype. The V call is TRBV7-7, the J call TRBJ2-5; no definite D call. Germline V gene lookup returns CDR1 SSHAT and CDR2 FNYEAQ (reference sequence). V was shortened by 7 bases and J by 4 bases, with 16 bases between the two germline ends. The CDR3 length is 14 residues. The CDR3 nucleotides are TGTGCCAGCACCCCGCTTGGCACTTTAGAGACCCAGTACTTC. It translates to CASTPLGTLETQYF.

The chain is built from TRBV5-5 and TRBJ2-5; a possible D gene is TRBD1 (6 bases). Germline CDR1 is SGHKS and CDR2 is YYEKEE (reference sequence). Trimming removed 0 bases from V and 1 base from J, with 10 bases in between. The CDR3 has 15 residues. The CDR3 DNA is TGTGCCAGCAGCTTGGGACAGGCGGCCCAAGAGACCCAGTACTTC. Translating it yields CASSLGQAAQETQYF.

This clonotype was recorded many times. The rearrangement joins TRBV12-3 or TRBV12-4 to TRBJ1-2, with D possibly matching TRBD1 (5 bases). The CDR3 spans 11 residues. V was trimmed by 2 bases and J by 14 bases, leaving 12 bases between them. CDR3 bases: TGTGCCAGCAGTTTATTCGGGGCGTCGACCTTC. Encoded protein: CASSLFGASTF.

The chain is built from TRBV27 and TRBJ2-5, with TRBD1 matching over 9 bases. V gave up 6 bases and J gave up 5 bases; unmatched junction bases: 7. The CDR3 has 14 residues. Per germline, CDR1 MNHEY and CDR2 SMNVEV (reference sequence). The CDR3, as DNA: TGTGCCAGCAGAACGGACAGGGGCTGGGAGACCCAGTACTTC. Translating it yields CASRTDRGWETQYF.

This clonotype was counted between two and nine times. J is TRBJ1-1 and V is TRBV5-1, with D uncertain. Trimming removed 2 bases at V and 2 bases at J, with 13 bases between. Germline V gives CDR1 SGHRS, CDR2 YFSETQ. The CDR3 length is 15 residues. The CDR3 nucleotides read TGCGCCAGCAGCTTTGGGCTTAGGGAAAACACTGAAGCTTTCTTT. Protein: CASSFGLRENTEAFF.

This clonotype has at least ten counts. This chain joins TRBV6-5 and TRBJ1-5, with 11 bases identical to TRBD1. CDR3 size: 14 residues. Germline lookup yields CDR1 MNHEY and CDR2 SVGAGI. The V gene end was trimmed by 6 bases and the J gene end by 5 bases; junction bases not matched to a gene: 3. CDR3 loop: CASSWDRGDQPQHF. The CDR3 DNA sequence: TGTGCCAGCAGCTGGGACAGGGGGGATCAGCCCCAGCATTTT.

This clonotype was picked up a small number of times. V gene TRBV5-1 combines with J gene TRBJ1-5; 8 bases fit TRBD1. The length of the CDR3 is 14 residues. Germline trimming cut 4 bases from V and 13 bases from J; bases unmatched to any gene: 13. Per the germline V gene, CDR1 is SGHRS and CDR2 is YFSETQ. The CDR3: CASSPWGQEVAQHF. CDR3 nucleotides: TGCGCCAGCAGCCCGTGGGGACAGGAGGTTGCTCAGCATTTT.

This chain links TRBV7-3 with TRBJ2-3, with D tentatively TRBD2 (7 bases). The germline CDR1 and CDR2 sequences are SGHTA and FQGTGA. Between the trimmed V and J ends, which lost 8 bases and 2 bases, there was a span of 17 bases. The CDR3 is 15 residues long. Here the CDR3 reads CASWGIGGLTDTQYF. CDR3 DNA sequence: TGTGCCAGCTGGGGGATCGGGGGGCTCACAGATACGCAGTATTTT.

V is TRBV2 and J is TRBJ2-3, with 7 nucleotides matching TRBD2. Trimming cost V 3 bases and J 2 bases; bases outside gene matches: 5. The CDR3 covers 15 residues. Germline loops: CDR1 SNHLY, CDR2 FYNNEI. This CDR3 reads CASSEGLAATDTQYF. The DNA of the CDR3 is TGTGCCAGCAGTGAGGGGCTAGCGGCCACAGATACGCAGTATTTT.

The V and J genes are TRBV7-8 and TRBJ2-7; D is unclear. This CDR3 is 12 amino acids long. Trimming removed 4 bases from V and 3 bases from J, with 7 bases in between. Germline loops: CDR1 SGHVS, CDR2 FQNEAQ. Written as DNA, the CDR3 is TGTGCCAGCAGCTCTACCATCTACGAGCAGTACTTC. It yields the protein CASSSTIYEQYF.

The rearrangement links TRBV7-9 to TRBJ2-1; 10 bases are shared with TRBD2. CDR1 and CDR2 from the germline V gene are SEHNR and FQNEAQ (reference sequence). V lost 5 bases to trimming and J lost 0 bases; unmatched junction nucleotides: 10. CDR3 length: 18 amino acids. The CDR3 nucleotides are TGTGCCAGCAGCCTCAGGACTAGCGGCAAGAGCTCCTACAATGAGCAGTTCTTC. This sequence encodes CASSLRTSGKSSYNEQFF.

The chain links TRBV27 to TRBJ2-7; D call uncertain. Trimming left V 5 bases short and J 5 bases short, with 10 bases between. The CDR3 has 12 amino acids. Germline values: CDR1 MNHEY, CDR2 SMNVEV (reference sequence). The CDR3 bases are TGTGCCAGCAGTCCCCTGGGTCACGAGCAGTACTTC. It yields the protein CASSPLGHEQYF.

This rearrangement joins TRBV7-9 to TRBJ2-7, with D perhaps assigned TRBD1 or TRBD2 (6 bases each). CDR1 SEHNR and CDR2 FQNEAQ come from the germline V gene (reference sequence). Trimming shortened V by 4 bases and J by 4 bases, and 11 bases separated the two germline ends. The CDR3 contains 13 residues. The CDR3 spells CASSSRGLYEQYF. CDR3 sequence (DNA): TGTGCCAGCAGCTCCCGGGGGCTTTACGAGCAGTACTTC. The complete variable domain, with remaining parts taken from reference TRBV7-9 and TRBJ2-7, reads DTGVSQNPRHKITKRGQNVTFRCDPISEHNRLYWYRQTLGQGPEFLTYFQNEAQLEKSRLLSDRFSAERPKGSFSTLEIQRTEQGDSAMYLCASSSRGLYEQYFGPGTRLTVT.

This clonotype was picked up a small number of times. V usage is TRBV20-1 and J usage is TRBJ1-6; 10 bases fit TRBD1. Per germline, CDR1 DFQATT and CDR2 SNEGSKA (reference sequence). V dropped 3 bases and J dropped 8; count of bases not matched to a gene: 4. This CDR3 comprises 14 residues. The CDR3 sequence is CSARTGTGDSPLHF. CDR3 DNA: TGCAGTGCTAGGACCGGGACAGGGGATTCACCCCTCCACTTT.

The chain recombines TRBV20-1 with TRBJ2-5; 7 positions agree with TRBD1. The CDR3 runs to 15 residues. The germline V gene encodes CDR1 DFQATT and CDR2 SNEGSKA (reference sequence). V shed 7 bases, J shed 3 bases, and the junction held 14 bases outside the gene matches. This CDR3 reads CSVHSPTGMEETQYF. CDR3 in DNA: TGCAGTGTCCACAGCCCGACAGGGATGGAAGAGACCCAGTACTTC.

This clonotype was seen more than once but under ten times. The rearrangement links TRBV11-2 to TRBJ2-4; D possibly matches TRBD1 or TRBD2 (5 bases each). V gave up 0 bases and J gave up 11 bases, with 8 bases separating them. Germline CDR1 SGHAT, CDR2 FQNNGV. The CDR3 runs 12 residues. The DNA of the CDR3 is TGTGCCAGCAGCTTAGAACCGGGGCTTCAGTACTTC. This encodes CASSLEPGLQYF.

V usage is TRBV12-3 or TRBV12-4 and J usage is TRBJ2-1, with 7 bases aligning to TRBD2. The J segment lost 0 bases and the V segment lost 3 bases, leaving 8 bases of the junction unmatched. There are 17 residues in the CDR3. The DNA for the CDR3 is TGTGCCAGCAGTTTGCGGCTAGCGGCGAGCTCCTACAATGAGCAGTTCTTC. This gives the protein CASSLRLAASSYNEQFF.

This clonotype was seen once. The chain recombines TRBV4-2 with TRBJ2-4, with 13 nucleotides matching TRBD2. This CDR3 contains 18 residues. Trimming removed 3 bases from V and 9 bases from J; junction bases left unmatched: 14. Germline V lookup: CDR1 LGHNA, CDR2 YNFKEQ. The CDR3 here is CASSQATSGRPGRSIQYF. DNA for the CDR3: TGTGCCAGCAGCCAGGCGACTAGCGGGAGGCCGGGACGAAGCATTCAGTACTTC.

V gene TRBV5-1 combines with J gene TRBJ2-1; D remains unclear. With 0 bases removed from V and 1 base from J, the gap between germline ends came to 11 bases. The CDR3 sequence is 16 residues long. Germline CDR1 and CDR2: SGHRS and YFSETQ. The chain's CDR3 is CASSLAADSSYNEQFF. The CDR3 DNA follows: TGCGCCAGCAGCTTGGCGGCGGATTCTTCCTACAATGAGCAGTTCTTC.

This clonotype was observed a handful of times. The chain has TRBV24-1 and TRBJ2-5, with TRBD1 matching over 7 bases. The J segment lost 5 bases and the V segment lost 4 bases, leaving 6 bases of the junction unmatched. Looked up from germline, CDR1 is KGHDR and CDR2 is SFDVKD. The CDR3 consists of 14 residues. CDR3 sequence (DNA): TGTGCCACCAGTGAGTATGGACAGGCGGAGACCCAGTACTTC. Translating it yields CATSEYGQAETQYF.

The rearrangement uses TRBV6-5 and TRBJ2-7; D may be TRBD2 (6 bases). V was clipped by 6 bases and J by 0 bases, with 18 bases between them. This CDR3 spans 16 amino acids. Germline values: CDR1 MNHEY, CDR2 SVGAGI. The CDR3 region is CASSSTAGGTSYEQYF. The CDR3 DNA reads as TGTGCCAGCAGCTCCACCGCCGGGGGTACCTCCTACGAGCAGTACTTC.

The gene calls are TRBV9 and TRBJ2-7, with 8 bases aligning to TRBD2. The CDR3 sequence is 16 residues long. Germline V gene data show CDR1 as SGDLS and CDR2 as YYNGEE. With 3 bases clipped from V and 2 bases from J, the junction kept 10 bases outside the gene matches. The DNA for the CDR3 is TGTGCCAGCAGCGACTCTGGACTAGCCGCTACCTACGAGCAGTACTTC. Translation: CASSDSGLAATYEQYF.

In this sample, this clonotype turned up many times. This rearrangement joins TRBV4-2 to TRBJ1-5, with D perhaps TRBD1 (5 bases). The germline V gene has CDR1 LGHNA and CDR2 YNFKEQ. The CDR3 is made up of 14 amino acids. Trimming stripped 4 bases from V and 3 bases from J, with 10 bases between. The CDR3 DNA reads TGTGCCAGCAGCCTCGGGGGATACAATCAGCCCCAGCATTTT. It yields the protein CASSLGGYNQPQHF.

CDR3 residues: CASSTILEQFF. The CDR3 DNA sequence: TGTGCCAGCAGCACGATCCTTGAGCAGTTCTTC. The chain couples TRBV4-2 to TRBJ2-1; no clear D. CDR1 and CDR2 (germline): LGHNA, YNFKEQ. Trimming removed 5 bases at V and 9 bases at J, with 8 bases between. The length of the CDR3 is 11 residues.

This clonotype showed up just a few times. The chain joins TRBV20-1 to TRBJ2-3; D perhaps matches TRBD2 (6 bases). Looked up from germline, CDR1 is DFQATT and CDR2 is SNEGSKA (reference sequence). The V gene lost 5 bases and the J gene lost 5 bases, with 17 bases spanning the gap. This CDR3 spans 14 amino acids. CDR3 nucleotides: TGCAGTGCTGAGGACTACCGAGGGGAAGATACGCAGTATTTT. This encodes CSAEDYRGEDTQYF.